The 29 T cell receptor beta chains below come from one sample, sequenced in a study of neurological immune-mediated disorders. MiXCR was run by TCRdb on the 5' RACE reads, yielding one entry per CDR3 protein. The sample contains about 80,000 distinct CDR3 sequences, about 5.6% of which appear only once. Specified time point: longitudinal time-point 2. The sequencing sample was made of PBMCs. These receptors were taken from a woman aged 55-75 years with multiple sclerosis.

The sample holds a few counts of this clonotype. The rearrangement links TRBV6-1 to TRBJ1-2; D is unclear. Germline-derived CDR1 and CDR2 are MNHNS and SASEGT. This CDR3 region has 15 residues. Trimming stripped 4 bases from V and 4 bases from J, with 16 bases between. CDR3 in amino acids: CASSGPKSPPYGYTF. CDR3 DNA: TGTGCCAGCAGTGGCCCCAAATCCCCCCCCTATGGCTACACCTTC.

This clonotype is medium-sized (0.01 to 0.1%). The CDR3 spells CASSPGGQEHIQYF. CDR3 nucleotide sequence: TGTGCCAGCAGCCCCGGGGGGCAGGAGCACATTCAGTACTTC. This chain connects TRBV7-2 to TRBJ2-4, with D perhaps TRBD2 (7 bases). The CDR3 length is 14 residues. Germline V CDR1 and CDR2: SGHTA, FQGNSA. Trimming took 5 bases from V and 8 from J, leaving 16 bases between them.

CDR3 sequence (DNA): TGTGCCAGCAGTTTGGCAGGTCCCCAAAAACTGTTTTTT. Its protein is CASSLAGPQKLFF. The chain couples TRBV12-3 or TRBV12-4 to TRBJ1-4; D unclear. This CDR3 contains 13 residues. V was cut by 3 bases and J by 9 bases, with 11 bases left in between.

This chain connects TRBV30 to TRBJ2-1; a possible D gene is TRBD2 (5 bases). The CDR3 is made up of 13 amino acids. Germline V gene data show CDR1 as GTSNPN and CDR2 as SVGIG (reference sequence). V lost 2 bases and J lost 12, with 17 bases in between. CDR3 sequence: CAWSPGLSHSQFF. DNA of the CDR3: TGTGCCTGGAGTCCCGGACTCAGCCATTCGCAGTTCTTC.

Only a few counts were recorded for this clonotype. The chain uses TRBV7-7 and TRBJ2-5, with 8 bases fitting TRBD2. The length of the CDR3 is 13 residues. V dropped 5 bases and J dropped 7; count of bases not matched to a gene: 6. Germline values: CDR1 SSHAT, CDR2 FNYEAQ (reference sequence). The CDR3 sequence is CASSISGAGTQYF. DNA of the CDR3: TGTGCCAGCAGCATTAGCGGGGCCGGGACCCAGTACTTC.

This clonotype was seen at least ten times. In DNA, the CDR3 is TGTGCCAGCAGCTTAGCGCAGGGGGAGATAGAGACCCAGTACTTC. This translates into CASSLAQGEIETQYF. J is TRBJ2-5 and V is TRBV7-9, with TRBD1 matching 7 bases. With V trimmed by 0 bases and J by 4 bases, 5 bases remained unmatched. CDR3 size: 15 residues. The V gene's germline CDR1 is SEHNR and CDR2 FQNEAQ (reference sequence). Filled out from reference TRBV7-9 and TRBJ2-5, the complete variable domain reads DTGVSQNPRHKITKRGQNVTFRCDPISEHNRLYWYRQTLGQGPEFLTYFQNEAQLEKSRLLSDRFSAERPKGSFSTLEIQRTEQGDSAMYLCASSLAQGEIETQYFGPGTRLLVL.

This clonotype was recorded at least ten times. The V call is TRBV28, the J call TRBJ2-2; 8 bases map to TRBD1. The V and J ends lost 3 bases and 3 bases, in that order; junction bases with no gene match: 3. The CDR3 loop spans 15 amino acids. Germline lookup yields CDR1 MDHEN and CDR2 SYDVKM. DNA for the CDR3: TGTGCCAGCAGTTTCCAGGGGGCTTACACCGGGGAGCTGTTTTTT. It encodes CASSFQGAYTGELFF.

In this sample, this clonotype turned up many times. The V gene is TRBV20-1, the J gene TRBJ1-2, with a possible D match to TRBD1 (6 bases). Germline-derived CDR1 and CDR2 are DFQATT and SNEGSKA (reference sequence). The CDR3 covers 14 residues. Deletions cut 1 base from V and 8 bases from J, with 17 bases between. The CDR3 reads CSARAPGGGQGYTF. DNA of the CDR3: TGCAGTGCTAGAGCCCCTGGAGGGGGTCAGGGCTACACCTTC.

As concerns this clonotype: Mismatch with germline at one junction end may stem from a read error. CDR3 sequence (DNA): TGTGCCAGCAGCCAATCTCGAACTGGAGAGACCCATTACTTC. As protein: CASSQSRTGETHYF. The V call is TRBV16, the J call TRBJ2-5; D remains unclear. The CDR3 has 14 amino acids. Germline CDR1 and CDR2: KGHSY and FQNENV.

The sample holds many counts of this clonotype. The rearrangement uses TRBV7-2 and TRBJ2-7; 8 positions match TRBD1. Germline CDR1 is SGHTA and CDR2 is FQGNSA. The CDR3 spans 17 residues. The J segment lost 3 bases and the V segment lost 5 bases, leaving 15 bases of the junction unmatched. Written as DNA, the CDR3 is TGTGCCAGCAGCCCCCGACCGACAGGGGCCTCCCTCTACGAGCAGTACTTC. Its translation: CASSPRPTGASLYEQYF. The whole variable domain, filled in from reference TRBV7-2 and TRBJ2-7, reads GAGVSQSPSNKVTEKGKDVELRCDPISGHTALYWYRQSLGQGLEFLIYFQGNSAPDKSGLPSDRFSAERTGGSVSTLTIQRTQQEDSAVYLCASSPRPTGASLYEQYFGPGTRLTVT.

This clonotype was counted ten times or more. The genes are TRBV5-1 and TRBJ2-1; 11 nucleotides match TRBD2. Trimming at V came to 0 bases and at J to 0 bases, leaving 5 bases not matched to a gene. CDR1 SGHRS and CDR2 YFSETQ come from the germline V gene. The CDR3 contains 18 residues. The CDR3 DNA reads TGCGCCAGCAGCTTGGAGACTAGCGGGGCCTCCTCCTACAATGAGCAGTTCTTC. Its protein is CASSLETSGASSYNEQFF.

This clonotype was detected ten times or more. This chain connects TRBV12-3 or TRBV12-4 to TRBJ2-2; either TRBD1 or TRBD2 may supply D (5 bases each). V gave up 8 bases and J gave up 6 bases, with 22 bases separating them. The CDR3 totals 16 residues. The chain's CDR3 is CASYFGTGDVPGELFF. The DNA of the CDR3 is TGTGCCAGCTACTTCGGGACCGGAGACGTCCCCGGGGAGCTGTTTTTT.

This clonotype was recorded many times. As DNA, the CDR3 is TGTGCCAGCAGTTTGGCGCAGGGGAGCTACGAGCAGTACTTC. Encoded protein: CASSLAQGSYEQYF. V gene TRBV12-3 or TRBV12-4 combines with J gene TRBJ2-7, with D tentatively TRBD1 (6 bases). The CDR3 length is 14 residues. V lost 3 bases to trimming and J lost 3 bases, with 12 bases between them.

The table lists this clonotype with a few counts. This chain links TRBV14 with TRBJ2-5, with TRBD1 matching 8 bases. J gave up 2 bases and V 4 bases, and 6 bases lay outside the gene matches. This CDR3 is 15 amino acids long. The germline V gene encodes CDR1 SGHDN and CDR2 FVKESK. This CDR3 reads CASSLRTGRQETQYF. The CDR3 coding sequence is TGTGCCAGCAGCCTTCGGACAGGGCGGCAAGAGACCCAGTACTTC. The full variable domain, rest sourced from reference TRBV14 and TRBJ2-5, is EAGVTQFPSHSVIEKGQTVTLRCDPISGHDNLYWYRRVMGKEIKFLLHFVKESKQDESGMPNNRFLAERTGGTYSTLKVQPAELEDSGVYFCASSLRTGRQETQYFGPGTRLLVL.

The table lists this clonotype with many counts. CDR3 nucleotides: TGTGCCAGCACAGGGGAAAGTAATTCACCCCTCCACTTT. It specifies CASTGESNSPLHF. This chain links TRBV2 with TRBJ1-6; D is perhaps TRBD1 (6 bases). This CDR3 region has 13 residues. Germline lookup yields CDR1 SNHLY and CDR2 FYNNEI. Between the trimmed V and J ends, which lost 7 bases and 6 bases, there was a span of 10 bases.

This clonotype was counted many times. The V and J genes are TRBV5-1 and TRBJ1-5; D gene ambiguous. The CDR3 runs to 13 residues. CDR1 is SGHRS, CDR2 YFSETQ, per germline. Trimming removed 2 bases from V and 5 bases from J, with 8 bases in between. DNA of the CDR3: TGCGCCAGCAGCTTAGGAACCGATCAGCCCCAGCATTTT. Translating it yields CASSLGTDQPQHF.

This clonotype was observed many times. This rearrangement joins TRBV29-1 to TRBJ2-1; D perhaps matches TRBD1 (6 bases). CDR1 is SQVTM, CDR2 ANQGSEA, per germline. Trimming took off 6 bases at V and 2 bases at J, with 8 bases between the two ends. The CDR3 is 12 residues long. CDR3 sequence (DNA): TGCAGCGTGAGGACAGCCTACAATGAGCAGTTCTTC. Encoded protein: CSVRTAYNEQFF.

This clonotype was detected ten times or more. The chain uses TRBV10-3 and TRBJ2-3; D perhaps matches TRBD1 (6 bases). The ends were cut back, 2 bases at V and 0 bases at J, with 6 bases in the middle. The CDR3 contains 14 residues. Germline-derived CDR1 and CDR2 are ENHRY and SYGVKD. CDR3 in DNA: TGTGCCATCAGTGAGGGACAGAGCACAGATACGCAGTATTTT. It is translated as CAISEGQSTDTQYF.

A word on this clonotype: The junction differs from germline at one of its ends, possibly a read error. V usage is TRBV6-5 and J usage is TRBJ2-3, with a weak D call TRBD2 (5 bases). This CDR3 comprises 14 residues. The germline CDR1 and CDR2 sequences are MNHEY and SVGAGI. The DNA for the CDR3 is TGTACCAGCAGTTACGGACTGAGTACAGATACGCAGTATTTT. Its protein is CTSSYGLSTDTQYF.

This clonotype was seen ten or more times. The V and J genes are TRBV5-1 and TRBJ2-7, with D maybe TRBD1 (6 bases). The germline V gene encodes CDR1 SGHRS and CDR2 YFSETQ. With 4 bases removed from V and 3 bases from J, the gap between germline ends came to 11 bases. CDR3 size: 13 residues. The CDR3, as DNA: TGCGCCAGCAGCCGGGACAATGTCTACGAGCAGTACTTC. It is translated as CASSRDNVYEQYF.

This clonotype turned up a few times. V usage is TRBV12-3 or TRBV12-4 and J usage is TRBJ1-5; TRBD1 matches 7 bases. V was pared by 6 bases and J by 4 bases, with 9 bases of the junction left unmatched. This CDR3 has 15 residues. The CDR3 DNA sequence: TGTGCCAGCAGCCCTGACAGGGCCCCGAATCAGCCCCAGCATTTT. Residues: CASSPDRAPNQPQHF.

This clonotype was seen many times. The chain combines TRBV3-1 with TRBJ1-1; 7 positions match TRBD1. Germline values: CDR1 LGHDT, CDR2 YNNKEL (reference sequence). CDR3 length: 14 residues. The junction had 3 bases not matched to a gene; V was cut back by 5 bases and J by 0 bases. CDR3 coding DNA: TGTGCCAGCAGCATCGGGACAGTGAACACTGAAGCTTTCTTT. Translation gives CASSIGTVNTEAFF.

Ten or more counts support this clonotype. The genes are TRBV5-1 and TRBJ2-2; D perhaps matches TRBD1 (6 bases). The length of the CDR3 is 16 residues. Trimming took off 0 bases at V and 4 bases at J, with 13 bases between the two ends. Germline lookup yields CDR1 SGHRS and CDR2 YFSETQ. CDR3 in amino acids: CASSLAGTPSTGELFF. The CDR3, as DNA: TGCGCCAGCAGCTTGGCCGGGACACCCTCCACCGGGGAGCTGTTTTTT.

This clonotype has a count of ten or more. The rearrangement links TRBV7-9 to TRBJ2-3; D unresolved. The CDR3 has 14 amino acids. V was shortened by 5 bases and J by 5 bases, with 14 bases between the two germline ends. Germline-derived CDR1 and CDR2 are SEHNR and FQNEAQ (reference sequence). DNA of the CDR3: TGTGCCAGCAGCGGTGAAAAACGAATAGATACGCAGTATTTT. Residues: CASSGEKRIDTQYF.

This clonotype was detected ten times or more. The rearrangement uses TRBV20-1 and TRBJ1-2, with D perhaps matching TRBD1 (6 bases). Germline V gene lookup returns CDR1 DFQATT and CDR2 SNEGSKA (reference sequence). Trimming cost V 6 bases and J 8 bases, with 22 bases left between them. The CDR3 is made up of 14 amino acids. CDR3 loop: CSAREGVLRQGYTF. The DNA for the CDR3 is TGCAGTGCCCGCGAGGGGGTTTTAAGGCAAGGCTACACCTTC.

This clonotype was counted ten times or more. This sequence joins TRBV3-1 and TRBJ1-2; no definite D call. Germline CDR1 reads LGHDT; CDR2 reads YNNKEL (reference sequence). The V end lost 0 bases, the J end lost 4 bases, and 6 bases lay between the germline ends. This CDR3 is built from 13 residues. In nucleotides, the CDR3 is TGTGCCAGCAGCCAAGAGCCAGTCTATGGCTACACCTTC. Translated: CASSQEPVYGYTF. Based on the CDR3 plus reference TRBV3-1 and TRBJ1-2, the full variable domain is DTAVSQTPKYLVTQMGNDKSIKCEQNLGHDTMYWYKQDSKKFLKIMFSYNNKELIINETVPNRFSPKSPDKAHLNLHINSLELGDSAVYFCASSQEPVYGYTFGSGTRLTVV.

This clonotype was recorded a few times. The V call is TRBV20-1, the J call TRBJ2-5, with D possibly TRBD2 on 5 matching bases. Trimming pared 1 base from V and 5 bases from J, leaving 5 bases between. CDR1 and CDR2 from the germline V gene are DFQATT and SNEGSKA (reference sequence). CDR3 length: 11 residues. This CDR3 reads CSARAGETQYF. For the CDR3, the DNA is TGCAGTGCTAGAGCGGGGGAGACCCAGTACTTC.

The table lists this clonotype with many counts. In DNA form, the CDR3 reads TGTGCCAGCAGTCTTGGGGTTCACGAGCAGTACTTC. Its translation: CASSLGVHEQYF. The chain is built from TRBV28 and TRBJ2-7, with D uncertain. In germline, CDR1 is MDHEN, CDR2 SYDVKM. Trimming left V 5 bases short and J 5 bases short, with 10 bases between. This CDR3 is built from 12 residues.

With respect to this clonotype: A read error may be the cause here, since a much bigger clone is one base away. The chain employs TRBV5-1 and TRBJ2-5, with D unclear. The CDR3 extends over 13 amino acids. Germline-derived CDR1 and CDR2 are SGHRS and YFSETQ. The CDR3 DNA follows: TGCGTCAGCAGCTCACTGGAACAAGAGACCCAGTACTTC. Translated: CVSSSLEQETQYF.